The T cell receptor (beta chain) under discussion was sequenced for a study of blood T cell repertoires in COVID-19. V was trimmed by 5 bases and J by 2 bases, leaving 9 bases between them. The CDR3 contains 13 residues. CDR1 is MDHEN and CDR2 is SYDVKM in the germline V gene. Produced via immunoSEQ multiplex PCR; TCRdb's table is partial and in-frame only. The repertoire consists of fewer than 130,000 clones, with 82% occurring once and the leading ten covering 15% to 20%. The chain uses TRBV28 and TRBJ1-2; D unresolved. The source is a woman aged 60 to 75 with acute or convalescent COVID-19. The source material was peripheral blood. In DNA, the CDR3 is TGTGCCAGCAGTGACGCGGGAAACTATGGCTACACCTTC. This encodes CASSDAGNYGYTF.